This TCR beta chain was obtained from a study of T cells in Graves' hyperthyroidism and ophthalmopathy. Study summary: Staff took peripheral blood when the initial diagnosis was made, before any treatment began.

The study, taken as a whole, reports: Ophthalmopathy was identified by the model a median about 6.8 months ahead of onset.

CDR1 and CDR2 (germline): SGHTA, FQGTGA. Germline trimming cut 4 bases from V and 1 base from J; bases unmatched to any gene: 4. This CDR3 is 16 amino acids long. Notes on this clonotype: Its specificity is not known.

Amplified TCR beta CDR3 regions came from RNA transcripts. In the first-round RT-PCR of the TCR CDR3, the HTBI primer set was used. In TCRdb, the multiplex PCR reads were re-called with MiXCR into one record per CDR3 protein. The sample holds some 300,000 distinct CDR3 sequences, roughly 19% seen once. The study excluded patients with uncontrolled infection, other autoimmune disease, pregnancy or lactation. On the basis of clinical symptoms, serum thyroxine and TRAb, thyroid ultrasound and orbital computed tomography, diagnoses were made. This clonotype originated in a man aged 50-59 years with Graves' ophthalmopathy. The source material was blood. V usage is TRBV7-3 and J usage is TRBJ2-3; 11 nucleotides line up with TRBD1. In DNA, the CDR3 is TGTGCCAGCAGCTGGACAGGGGGCCGGTGCACAGATACGCAGTATTTT. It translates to CASSWTGGRCTDTQYF.